These 26 T cell receptor beta chains share one sample of origin, sequenced in a study of response to subunit inactivated influenza vaccine. Each CDR3 protein is one row after TCRdb ran MiXCR on the RT-PCR reads. In the table there are hundreds of thousands of distinct CDR3 sequences, about an eighth of which are singletons. The material sequenced was PBMCs from blood, taken more than 35 days after vaccination. Every receptor here comes from a man in his forties or fifties who received an inactivated influenza vaccine.

Turning to this clonotype: With a much larger clone just one base away, this may be a read error. V and J are TRBV29-1 and TRBJ2-5; D could derive from TRBD1 or TRBD2 (5 bases each). V was shortened by 6 bases and J by 4 bases, with 21 bases between the two germline ends. Germline CDR1 SQVTM, CDR2 ANQGSEA. This CDR3 is 15 amino acids long. This CDR3 reads CSVLRDTGRLETQYF. CDR3 in DNA: TGCAGCGTCCTGAGGGATACGGGACGGCTAGAGACCCAGTACTTC.

The chain links TRBV7-2 to TRBJ2-7; no clear D. V was cut by 1 base and J by 2 bases, with 9 bases left in between. This CDR3 is built from 14 residues. Germline V gives CDR1 SGHTA, CDR2 FQGNSA. The CDR3, as DNA: TGTGCCAGCAGCTTAGATATTGATACCTACGAGCAGTACTTC. Its protein is CASSLDIDTYEQYF.

This chain connects TRBV6-1 to TRBJ2-1, with 7 bases fitting TRBD1. With 6 bases clipped from V and 0 bases from J, the junction kept 11 bases outside the gene matches. Germline-derived CDR1 and CDR2 are MNHNS and SASEGT. The CDR3 totals 17 residues. In DNA, the CDR3 is TGTGCCAGCAGGTCACCAGGGGGAATAGGCTCCTACAATGAGCAGTTCTTC. This encodes CASRSPGGIGSYNEQFF.

This clonotype has more than one count but fewer than ten. The chain has TRBV10-3 and TRBJ2-7, with D perhaps TRBD2 (6 bases). Germline V gene data show CDR1 as ENHRY and CDR2 as SYGVKD. Trimming removed 0 bases from V and 3 bases from J, with 18 bases in between. The CDR3 is 17 amino acids. CDR3 sequence reads: CAISESGGTGRDYEQYF. The CDR3 bases are TGTGCCATCAGTGAGTCCGGGGGTACCGGGAGAGACTACGAGCAGTACTTC.

This chain joins TRBV15 and TRBJ1-5; D is unresolved. V was clipped by 3 bases and J by 4 bases, with 4 bases between them. The CDR3 covers 12 residues. CDR1 and CDR2 from the germline V gene are LNHNV and YYDKDF (reference sequence). The CDR3 coding sequence is TGTGCCACCAGCAGGAAGAATCAGCCCCAGCATTTT. Its translation is CATSRKNQPQHF.

This clonotype appeared a few times. V gene TRBV7-2 combines with J gene TRBJ1-2; TRBD1 is a possible D gene (6 bases). The V gene's germline CDR1 is SGHTA and CDR2 FQGNSA. The germline V and J ends were trimmed by 5 bases and 5 bases, with 18 bases remaining between them. The length of the CDR3 is 15 residues. The CDR3 DNA sequence: TGTGCCAGCAGCCTCGGACAACAGGGTTATTATGGCTACACCTTC. Translation: CASSLGQQGYYGYTF.

The chain joins TRBV12-3 or TRBV12-4 to TRBJ2-1; 8 bases are shared with TRBD2. This CDR3 comprises 16 residues. V lost 3 bases to trimming and J lost 4 bases; unmatched junction nucleotides: 8. The CDR3 coding sequence is TGTGCCAGCAGTTTCGGCGGGGGGACATTATACAATGAGCAGTTCTTC. It yields the protein CASSFGGGTLYNEQFF.

This clonotype was observed a few times. This chain connects TRBV4-1 to TRBJ1-4; unclear D gene. Germline CDR1 MGHRA, CDR2 YSYEKL. V was pared by 2 bases and J by 8 bases, with 9 bases between. This CDR3 is 13 amino acids long. The CDR3 loop is CASSQNWREKLFF. DNA of the CDR3: TGCGCCAGCAGCCAAAACTGGAGGGAAAAACTGTTTTTT.

This clonotype was recorded a few times. This chain links TRBV6-2 or TRBV6-3 with TRBJ2-7; possible D gene TRBD1, 7 bases. Germline V gene data show CDR1 as MNHEY and CDR2 as SVGEGT. V was pared by 2 bases and J by 4 bases, with 30 bases between. The CDR3 totals 20 residues. This CDR3 is CASSYPTARPEGARGYEQYF. CDR3 bases: TGTGCCAGCAGTTACCCCACCGCCCGTCCGGAGGGGGCCAGGGGATACGAGCAGTACTTC.

About this clonotype: A much larger clone sits a single nucleotide away, making a read error possible. The V gene is TRBV6-5, the J gene TRBJ2-3; D is unresolved. CDR3 length: 19 residues. The germline V gene encodes CDR1 MNHEY and CDR2 SVGAGI. V lost 0 bases and J lost 4, with 23 bases in between. CDR3 region: CASSYSILSRFTGADTQYF. The CDR3 bases are TGTGCCAGCAGTTACTCGATTCTCTCTCGGTTCACGGGTGCAGATACGCAGTATTTT.

This clonotype was detected ten times or more. The chain couples TRBV20-1 to TRBJ1-3, with D perhaps matching TRBD1 (6 bases). This CDR3 is built from 18 residues. CDR1 is DFQATT and CDR2 is SNEGSKA in the germline V gene (reference sequence). Trimming pared 1 base from V and 1 base from J, leaving 20 bases between. The CDR3 DNA follows: TGCAGTGCTAGAGCGCTCCGCCCGGGACACTTTTCTGGAAACACCATATATTTT. It is translated as CSARALRPGHFSGNTIYF.

The V and J genes are TRBV12-3 or TRBV12-4 and TRBJ1-2; no clear D gene. Trimming pared 1 base from V and 6 bases from J, leaving 12 bases between. The length of the CDR3 is 14 residues. CDR3: CASSLVPQEDGYTF. CDR3 sequence (DNA): TGTGCCAGCAGTTTAGTTCCTCAAGAGGATGGCTACACCTTC.

This clonotype was recorded at least ten times. The rearrangement uses TRBV12-3 or TRBV12-4 and TRBJ1-2, with D possibly being TRBD1 (6 bases). The CDR3 consists of 13 residues. Trimming removed 3 bases from V and 6 bases from J, with 11 bases in between. The CDR3 bases are TGTGCCAGCAGTTTCTCGGGGGGCAATGGCTACACCTTC. Translated, it gives CASSFSGGNGYTF.

V and J are TRBV20-1 and TRBJ2-6, with D perhaps given as TRBD1 or TRBD2 (6 bases each). With 0 bases removed from V and 4 bases from J, the gap between germline ends came to 16 bases. CDR3 length: 17 residues. Germline V gene lookup returns CDR1 DFQATT and CDR2 SNEGSKA (reference sequence). CDR3 nucleotides: TGCAGTGCTAGAGACGACGGGGGCTTTTTGGGGGCCAACGTCCTGACTTTC. This sequence encodes CSARDDGGFLGANVLTF.

The chain employs TRBV28 and TRBJ2-7; 10 bases are a match to TRBD2. Germline V lookup: CDR1 MDHEN, CDR2 SYDVKM. CDR3 length equals 16 residues. The junction had 11 bases not matched to a gene; V was cut back by 5 bases and J by 4 bases. The DNA for the CDR3 is TGTGCCAGCAGTGTCCCTCTAGCGGGAGAGGGTTACGAGCAGTACTTC. Translated: CASSVPLAGEGYEQYF.

This chain links TRBV27 with TRBJ2-1; 7 bases are a match to TRBD1. The V and J ends lost 6 bases and 5 bases, in that order; junction bases with no gene match: 13. This CDR3 comprises 16 residues. Germline V gene sequence: CDR1 MNHEY, CDR2 SMNVEV (reference sequence). DNA of the CDR3: TGTGCCAGCAGGCCCCAGCCGGTACAGGGGAACAATGAGCAGTTCTTC. Translated, it gives CASRPQPVQGNNEQFF.

V and J are TRBV28 and TRBJ2-7; D may be TRBD2 (5 bases). The V gene's germline CDR1 is MDHEN and CDR2 SYDVKM. V lost 1 base to trimming and J lost 1 base, with 11 bases between them. CDR3 length: 15 amino acids. In DNA, the CDR3 is TGTGCCAGCAGTTTATATACCGGGAAATCCTACGAGCAGTACTTC. It codes for CASSLYTGKSYEQYF.

The chain combines TRBV3-1 with TRBJ2-7; D may be TRBD1 (5 bases). Germline CDR1 is LGHDT and CDR2 is YNNKEL (reference sequence). V shed 0 bases and J shed 3 bases, with 15 bases lying between them. CDR3 length: 16 residues. The CDR3 loop is CASSQEISGRGYEQYF. The CDR3 region has the DNA TGTGCCAGCAGCCAAGAGATAAGTGGAAGGGGCTACGAGCAGTACTTC.

The chain links TRBV6-1 to TRBJ2-1; 7 bases agree with TRBD2. The CDR3 has 15 residues. V was clipped by 6 bases and J by 7 bases; unmatched bases: 12. Per the germline V gene, CDR1 is MNHNS and CDR2 is SASEGT. The CDR3 is CASRREGLGVNEQFF. Written as DNA, the CDR3 is TGTGCCAGCAGGAGGGAGGGGCTGGGAGTGAATGAGCAGTTCTTC.

The CDR3 reads CASSLSREHEQFF. As DNA, the CDR3 is TGCGCCAGCAGCTTGTCCAGGGAGCATGAGCAGTTCTTC. This rearrangement joins TRBV5-1 to TRBJ2-1; perhaps D is TRBD1 or TRBD2 (5 bases each). CDR1 is SGHRS, CDR2 YFSETQ, per germline. V shed 1 base and J shed 8 bases, with 10 bases lying between them. The CDR3 extends over 13 amino acids. The variable domain in full, completed from reference TRBV5-1 and TRBJ2-1, reads KAGVTQTPRYLIKTRGQQVTLSCSPISGHRSVSWYQQTPGQGLQFLFEYFSETQRNKGNFPGRFSGRQFSNSRSEMNVSTLELGDSALYLCASSLSREHEQFFGPGTRLTVL.

This clonotype was counted a few times. J is TRBJ2-7 and V is TRBV24-1; D unclear. The CDR3 loop spans 11 amino acids. The V end lost 9 bases, the J end lost 2 bases, and 7 bases lay between the germline ends. In germline, CDR1 is KGHDR, CDR2 SFDVKD. CDR3 residues: CATGTPYEQYF. The CDR3 DNA follows: TGTGCCACCGGTACCCCCTACGAGCAGTACTTC.

This clonotype was picked up a small number of times. V is TRBV12-3 or TRBV12-4 and J is TRBJ2-5; 8 nucleotides agree with TRBD2. Losses at the gene ends were 4 bases for V and 4 bases for J; bases not matched to a gene: 8. The CDR3 extends over 15 amino acids. The CDR3 bases are TGTGCCAGCAGTTCAAGTGTCCTAGCGGGAGAGACCCAGTACTTC. It encodes CASSSSVLAGETQYF.

The V gene is TRBV24-1, the J gene TRBJ1-2, with D maybe TRBD1 (6 bases). Germline V gene sequence: CDR1 KGHDR, CDR2 SFDVKD. This CDR3 has 13 residues. V was shortened by 4 bases and J by 4 bases, with 9 bases between the two germline ends. CDR3 amino acids: CATSDGGVYGYTF. The CDR3 DNA is TGTGCCACCAGTGACGGGGGCGTCTATGGCTACACCTTC.

Only a few counts were recorded for this clonotype. The chain links TRBV12-3 or TRBV12-4 to TRBJ2-5; no reliable D call. This CDR3 has 14 residues. The V gene lost 5 bases and the J gene lost 4 bases, with 14 bases spanning the gap. This CDR3 reads CASSTGSRRETQYF. The DNA for the CDR3 is TGTGCCAGCAGTACCGGGTCCCGCCGAGAGACCCAGTACTTC.

This chain uses TRBV5-1 with TRBJ1-1, with TRBD1 as a possible D gene (5 bases). Germline CDR1 reads SGHRS; CDR2 reads YFSETQ. V lost 6 bases to trimming and J lost 10 bases, with 13 bases between them. The CDR3 is 11 residues long. CDR3 DNA: TGCGCCAGCACCGGAGGGGTCACAGCTTTCTTT. As protein: CASTGGVTAFF.

This clonotype has only a few counts. J is TRBJ1-4 and V is TRBV12-3 or TRBV12-4, with D possibly matching TRBD1 (6 bases). V was shortened by 6 bases and J by 0 bases, with 14 bases between the two germline ends. CDR3 length equals 16 residues. CDR3 DNA: TGTGCCAGCAGAACAACAGGGACAACAACTAATGAAAAACTGTTTTTT. It is translated as CASRTTGTTTNEKLFF.